This entry describes one TCR beta chain. The method was immunoSEQ multiplex PCR; TCRdb's version includes in-frame clones alone and lacks a portion of them. The repertoire holds about 160,000 clones, around 77% seen once, with around 2.8% in the top ten. These data originate in a study of blood T cell repertoires in COVID-19. As for the study in general: The United States, Italy and Spain were the sources of the acute and convalescent COVID-19 samples.

The clonotype was recovered from a man in his 70s with acute or convalescent COVID-19. The material sequenced was peripheral blood.

The CDR3 loop reads CASRVDRGYGYTF. The CDR3 DNA sequence: TGTGCCAGCAGAGTGGACAGGGGCTATGGCTACACCTTC. The chain carries TRBV6-5 and TRBJ1-2, with TRBD1 matching 9 bases. Germline V CDR1 and CDR2: MNHEY, SVGAGI. There are 13 residues in the CDR3. With 6 bases clipped from V and 4 bases from J, the junction kept 3 bases outside the gene matches.